This record concerns one T cell receptor beta chain sequence. This record belongs to a study of blood T cell repertoires in COVID-19. Enrolled during active infection, Seattle patients were then followed longitudinally. Produced via immunoSEQ multiplex PCR; TCRdb's table is partial and in-frame only. The repertoire consists of 70,000 to 100,000 clones, with approximately 88% occurring once and the leading ten covering 15% to 20%. The germline gives CDR1 SGDLS, CDR2 YYNGEE. The V gene lost 4 bases and the J gene lost 0 bases, with 14 bases spanning the gap. There are 16 residues in the CDR3. Source material: peripheral blood. This rearrangement joins TRBV9 to TRBJ1-3, with TRBD1 as a possible D gene (5 bases). The receptor comes from a woman aged 55-75 years with COVID-19, enrolled during active disease. CDR3 DNA: TGTGCCAGCAGCCCACGAAGACAGAGCTCTGGAAACACCATATATTTT. This sequence encodes CASSPRRQSSGNTIYF.